Described below is a single TCR beta chain sequence and its context. Its antigen is not known. Blood replicates held 0.5 ug DNA, tumor or normal breast around 1.5 ug, two each. Profiled with immunoSEQ multiplex PCR; TCRdb holds only in-frame clones, not every one. This table holds some 35,000 clones, 70% to 85% found once. This entry is derived from a study of early stage breast cancer tumors. The wider study: Most invasive tumors, about 75% of the 16, were ER+/PR+/HER2-. Whole-study findings and limits: Bulk DNA sequencing of unsorted cells missed chain pairing and markers. Most shared enriched TCRB sequences were commonly generated ones.

V was clipped by 4 bases and J by 11 bases, with 15 bases between them. The CDR3 contains 13 residues. CDR1 is SGHVS, CDR2 FQNEAQ, per germline. This TCR was recovered from a person aged 55 to 69 with breast cancer. The chain has TRBV7-8 and TRBJ2-1; the D gene is possibly TRBD1 (5 bases). Sequencing input: blood. The CDR3 bases are TGTGCCAGCAGCTATGGGGCGGTTGAAAAGCAGTTCTTC. Translating it yields CASSYGAVEKQFF.